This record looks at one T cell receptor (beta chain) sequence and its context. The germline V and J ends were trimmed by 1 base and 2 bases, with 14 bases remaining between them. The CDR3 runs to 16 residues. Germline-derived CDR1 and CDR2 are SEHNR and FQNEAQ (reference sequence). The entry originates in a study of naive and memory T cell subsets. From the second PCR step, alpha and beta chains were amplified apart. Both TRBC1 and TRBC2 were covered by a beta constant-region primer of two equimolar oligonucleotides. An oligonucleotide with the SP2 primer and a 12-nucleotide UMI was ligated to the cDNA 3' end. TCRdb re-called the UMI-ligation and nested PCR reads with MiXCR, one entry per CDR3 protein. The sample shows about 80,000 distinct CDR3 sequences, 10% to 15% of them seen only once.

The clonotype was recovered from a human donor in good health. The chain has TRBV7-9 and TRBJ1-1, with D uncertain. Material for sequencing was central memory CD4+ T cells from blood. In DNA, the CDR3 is TGTGCCAGCAGCTTAGTTCAACAGCACATTAACACTGAAGCTTTCTTT. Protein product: CASSLVQQHINTEAFF.